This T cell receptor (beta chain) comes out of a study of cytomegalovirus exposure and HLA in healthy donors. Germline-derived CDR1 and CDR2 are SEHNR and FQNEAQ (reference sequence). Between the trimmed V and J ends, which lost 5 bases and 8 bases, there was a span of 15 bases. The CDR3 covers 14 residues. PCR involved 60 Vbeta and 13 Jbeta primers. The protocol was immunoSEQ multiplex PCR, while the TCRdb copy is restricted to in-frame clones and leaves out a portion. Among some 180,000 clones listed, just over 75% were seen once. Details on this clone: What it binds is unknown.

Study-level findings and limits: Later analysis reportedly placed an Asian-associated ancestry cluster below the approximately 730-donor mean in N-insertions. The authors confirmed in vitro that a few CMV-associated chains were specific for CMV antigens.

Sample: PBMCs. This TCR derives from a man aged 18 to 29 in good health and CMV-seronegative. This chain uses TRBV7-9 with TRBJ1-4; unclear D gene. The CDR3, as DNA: TGTGCCAGCAGCCTCGACCACAGAGGGGAAAAACTGTTTTTT. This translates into CASSLDHRGEKLFF.